This TCR beta chain was retrieved from a study of blood T cell repertoires in COVID-19. The wider study: The United States, Italy and Spain were the sources of the acute and convalescent COVID-19 samples. T cells, B-cell-depleted T cells, or PBMCs provided the cDNA or gDNA that served as material.

Trimming stripped 8 bases from V and 1 base from J, with 18 bases between. Per germline, CDR1 WNHNN and CDR2 SYGVQD (reference sequence). This CDR3 comprises 15 residues. The method was immunoSEQ multiplex PCR; TCRdb's version includes in-frame clones alone and lacks a portion of them. The table includes about 210,000 clones, 75% to 90% detected once. Seattle's cohort entered during active infection and was followed longitudinally. This clone has just a few counts. V usage is TRBV10-1 and J usage is TRBJ2-7; D not resolved. This TCR was recovered from a woman in her 70s with COVID-19, enrolled during active disease. The sequenced sample was peripheral blood. CDR3 DNA sequence: TGCGCCAGCCGGGTCCCCGGAACCAATTCCTACGAGCAGTACTTC. Translation: CASRVPGTNSYEQYF.